The following is a T cell receptor (beta chain) sequence with its context. Its antigen is not known. This sample is part of a study of OX40 agonist ivuxolimab in advanced cancers. Germline CDR1 and CDR2: SGDLS and YYNGEE. Trimming pared 0 bases from V and 1 base from J, leaving 7 bases between. The CDR3 extends over 14 amino acids. Method: immunoSEQ multiplex PCR; TCRdb's copy keeps in-frame clones and lacks some. The sample shows approximately 76,000 clones, roughly 86% of them seen only once. Study-wide results and limits: Clonal expansion was among the lowest in partial responders at 0.1-3.0 mg/kg, especially CD8+.

The sample in question was CD4+ or CD8+ T cells sorted from blood, obtained in a trial of the OX40 agonist ivuxolimab. The chain employs TRBV9 and TRBJ1-1, with D unresolved. The TCR sequence derives from an adult with an advanced solid tumor such as melanoma, head and neck, liver or kidney cancer. For the CDR3, the DNA is TGTGCCAGCAGCGTAGGGGAGTCGAACACTGAAGCTTTCTTT. This translates into CASSVGESNTEAFF.